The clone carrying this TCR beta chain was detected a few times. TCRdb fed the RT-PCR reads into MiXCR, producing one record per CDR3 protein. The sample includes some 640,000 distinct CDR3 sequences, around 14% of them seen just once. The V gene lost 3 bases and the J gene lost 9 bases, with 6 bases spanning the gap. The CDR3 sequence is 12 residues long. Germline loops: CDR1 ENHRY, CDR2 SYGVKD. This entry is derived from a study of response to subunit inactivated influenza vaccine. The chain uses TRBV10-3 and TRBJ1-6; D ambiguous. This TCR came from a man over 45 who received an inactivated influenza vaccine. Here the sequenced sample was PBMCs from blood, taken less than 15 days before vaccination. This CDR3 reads CAISDGSSPLHF. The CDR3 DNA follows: TGTGCCATCAGTGACGGGAGTTCACCCCTCCACTTT.